This T cell receptor beta chain was recorded in a study of cytomegalovirus exposure and HLA in healthy donors. CDR3 size: 16 residues. Germline CDR1 GTSNPN, CDR2 SVGIG (reference sequence). Trimming at V came to 5 bases and at J to 6 bases, leaving 16 bases not matched to a gene. This clone was detected only once. The target antigen is unknown. Regarding the study as a whole: Across donors, most TCRs were seen rarely, yet some public ones were widespread. Later on, an analysis found that several of the most significant clusters appeared to be linked to common viral pathogens, which included parvovirus B19. From TCR beta sequences, most subjects' HLA-A and HLA-B alleles were reportedly predicted accurately.

The PCR employed 60 Vbeta primers together with 13 Jbeta primers. Some clones are missing from TCRdb's copy, which holds only in-frame ones; the method was immunoSEQ multiplex PCR. The data show tens of thousands of clones, 90% seen once. The TCR comes from a woman between 18 and 30 years old in good health and CMV-seronegative. The specimen sequenced was PBMCs. The chain recombines TRBV30 with TRBJ2-7; 10 positions match TRBD2. CDR3: CAWSKPTSGFYGEQYF. The CDR3 DNA is TGTGCCTGGTCTAAACCGACTAGCGGGTTTTATGGCGAGCAGTACTTC.